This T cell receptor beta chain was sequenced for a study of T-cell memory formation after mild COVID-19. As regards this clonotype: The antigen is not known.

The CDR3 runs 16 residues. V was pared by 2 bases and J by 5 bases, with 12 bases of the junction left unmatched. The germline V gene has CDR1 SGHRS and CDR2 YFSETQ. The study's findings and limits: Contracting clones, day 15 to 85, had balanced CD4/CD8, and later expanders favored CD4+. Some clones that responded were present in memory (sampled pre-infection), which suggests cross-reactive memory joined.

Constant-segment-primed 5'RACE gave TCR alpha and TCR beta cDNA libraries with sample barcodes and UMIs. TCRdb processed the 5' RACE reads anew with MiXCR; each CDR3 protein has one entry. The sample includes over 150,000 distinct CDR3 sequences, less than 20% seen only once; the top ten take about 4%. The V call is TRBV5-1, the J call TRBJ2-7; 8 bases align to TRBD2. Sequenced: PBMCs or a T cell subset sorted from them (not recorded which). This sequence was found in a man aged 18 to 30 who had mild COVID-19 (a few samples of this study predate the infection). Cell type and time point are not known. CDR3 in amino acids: CASSLVAGGLSHEQYF. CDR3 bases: TGCGCCAGCAGCTTAGTGGCGGGGGGCCTCAGCCACGAGCAGTACTTC.